This record concerns one T cell receptor beta chain sequence. The antigen remains unidentified. These data belong to a study of T cell responses to AZD1222 COVID-19 vaccine. Study-wide results and caveats: Among AZD1222 vaccinees, only 5 to 7 were seropositive at baseline.

The CDR3 contains 12 residues. V dropped 4 bases and J dropped 7 bases, with 9 bases sitting between them. Germline loops: CDR1 KGHDR, CDR2 SFDVKD. TCRdb's table, derived via immunoSEQ multiplex PCR, lists solely in-frame clones and lacks some. Seen here are 85,000 or so clones, more than 80% observed once, and the top ten hold around 5%. The specimen comprised peripheral blood, sampled on day 0 of AZD1222 vaccination. This receptor was identified in an adult in good health. This chain uses TRBV24-1 with TRBJ1-2; no clear D. CDR3 sequence: CATSDPSSGYTF. The DNA of the CDR3 is TGTGCCACCAGTGACCCCTCGAGTGGCTACACCTTC.